This T cell receptor beta chain comes out of a study of technical replicates of blood from four donors. The CDR3 is 18 amino acids. Germline lookup yields CDR1 SGHVS and CDR2 FQNEAQ. The V segment lost 7 bases and the J segment 2 bases; nucleotides outside the gene matches: 15. The protocol was immunoSEQ multiplex PCR, while the TCRdb copy is restricted to in-frame clones and leaves out a portion. The sample lists about 83,000 clones, 96% occurring once. The chain carries TRBV7-8 and TRBJ2-7, with 12 bases matching TRBD2. Sequences were obtained from T cells isolated from PBMCs. This receptor was identified in a human donor in good health. CDR3 nucleotides: TGTGCCAGCATCGGACTAGCGGGACGACTCCCTTTCACCTACGAGCAGTACTTC. Translated, it gives CASIGLAGRLPFTYEQYF.